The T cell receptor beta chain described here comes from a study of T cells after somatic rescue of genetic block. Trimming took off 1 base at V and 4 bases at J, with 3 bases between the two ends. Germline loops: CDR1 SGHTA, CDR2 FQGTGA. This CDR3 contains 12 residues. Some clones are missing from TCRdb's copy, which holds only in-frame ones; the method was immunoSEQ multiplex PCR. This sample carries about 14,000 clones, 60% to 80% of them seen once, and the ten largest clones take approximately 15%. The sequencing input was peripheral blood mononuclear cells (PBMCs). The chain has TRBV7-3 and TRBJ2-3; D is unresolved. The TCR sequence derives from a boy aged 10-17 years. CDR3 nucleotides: TGTGCCAGCAGCTTAAGAGCAGATACGCAGTATTTT. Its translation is CASSLRADTQYF. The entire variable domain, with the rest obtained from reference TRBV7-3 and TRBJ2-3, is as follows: GAGVSQTPSNKVTEKGKYVELRCDPISGHTALYWYRQSLGQGPEFLIYFQGTGAADDSGLPNDRFFAVRPEGSVSTLKIQRTERGDSAVYLCASSLRADTQYFGPGTRLTVL.